This T cell receptor (beta chain) was recorded in a study of post-analysis software for immune sequencing data (dated by TCRdb to the mid-2010s). Concerning the study at large: Relapsing-remitting, secondary progressive and progressive-relapsing multiple sclerosis were recorded as disease courses, and subtype annotation was lacking for some patients. Patient repertoires were compared against roughly 12 previously published healthy control repertoires from donors aged roughly 6 to 26 years. A subset of samples was prepared in parallel using single-end sample barcoding, then pooled and co-amplified after Illumina adapter ligation.

The V end gives up 6 bases and the J end 3 bases, leaving 4 bases in the junction not matched to a gene. The CDR3 goes from the cysteine to the phenylalanine over 13 residues. The CDR3 DNA has 39 bases and is translated from base 1. CDR1 and CDR2 are read off the germline V gene as MNHEY and SVGEGT. TCR beta repertoires were profiled from peripheral blood of approximately 13 young patients with multiple sclerosis to demonstrate the VDJtools post-analysis software. The multiple sclerosis patients were children and adolescents ranging in age from roughly 6 to 16 years. This clonotype was counted a few times. What this receptor recognizes is not known. No per-base quality is available; no much larger clone lies one base away. The library relied on PCR. TCRdb lists the instrument as Illumina HiSeq 2500. To reduce PCR and sequencing biases, unique molecular identifiers were built into the TCR beta cDNA libraries. Approximately 500,000 cDNA molecules were obtained per 1 to 10 million input T cells, so each molecule approximated one T cell. The patient libraries were prepared and sequenced using the same protocol as the earlier healthy control dataset. Within a given batch, samples were prepared together, multiplexed and sequenced on the same HiSeq lane. The authors processed their data as follows. Raw barcoded reads were processed with MIGEC, and single-read molecular identifier groups were discarded before consensus assembly and CDR3 extraction. VDJtools was used for post-analysis of the clonotype tables, and diversity was normalized by down-sampling every dataset to the size of the smallest sample. To correct batch-related cross-sample contamination, repertoire overlap clustering matched CDR3 amino acid sequences but not nucleotide sequences. TCRdb ran its own pipeline on the public reads, namely fastp trimming at Q25 and MiXCR clone calling, and kept in-frame beta chains. Each entry is one CDR3 protein sequence, shown with its most common DNA and genes. For this entry, the V and J calls and clone size follow TCRdb and not the study's own pipeline. For this sample there are 400,000 to 500,000 distinct CDR3 sequences; approximately 39% appear just once. The ten largest clones represent around 8% of the sample.

The study at large found these results: Strong co-clustering of samples prepared in the same batch was shown by direct clustering with F measure, prompting a batch-effect correction. The control group was slightly older than the multiple sclerosis patient group. Compared with controls, multiple sclerosis patients had significantly lower normalized Chao1 diversity, a finding suggesting substantial peripheral T-cell clonal expansion. A handful of TRBV segments, including TRBV5-6, TRBV5-1 and TRBV20-1, were significantly more frequent in patients than controls.

The chain is made from TRBV6-2 or TRBV6-3 and TRBJ2-5; 7 junctional bases match TRBD1. Material: blood. The TCR was taken from a girl aged 2 to 9 with multiple sclerosis. The CDR3 protein sequence reads: CASRGTAEETQYF. The sequenced DNA: TGTGCCAGCAGAGGGACAGCCGAAGAGACCCAGTACTTC.